The clone carrying this TCR beta chain was counted at least ten times. Its antigen is not identified. Its ends do not fully match the called genes, so a read error is possible. These data are taken from a study of T-cell reconstitution after alpha-beta-depleted transplantation in children. Study outcomes and limitations: Expanded clones from the graft, numbering several hundred, reportedly supplied alpha-beta T cells about two months after transplant. Some patients owed their high day-60 TCRbeta diversity to surviving recipient T cells and thymic progenitors.

Germline values: CDR1 MNHEY, CDR2 SVGAGI. The CDR3 contains 8 residues. Unique molecular identifiers were incorporated when the TCRbeta library was constructed. In TCRdb, the PCR reads were re-called with MiXCR into one record per CDR3 protein. The table has hundreds of thousands of distinct CDR3 sequences, around 13% seen once. The sequence was collected from a male patient younger than 18 who had a stem cell transplant for acute myeloid leukemia, so the T cells may come from the graft donor. The rearrangement uses TRBV6-5 and TRBJ2-4, with D perhaps matching TRBD1 (6 bases). Sequenced material: PBMCs, mostly from graft donor cells, taken 360 days after TCRalphabeta/CD19-depleted stem cell transplant. The CDR3 nucleotides are TGTGCCAGCAGTTCCGGGACATTC. Protein sequence: CASSSGTF.